This T cell receptor (beta chain) was sequenced for a study of blood T cell repertoires in COVID-19. This clone has a single count. Here immunoSEQ multiplex PCR was the method, and the copy in TCRdb shows in-frame clones only, minus some. This repertoire shows 200,000 to 250,000 clones, approximately 84% found once; its top ten account for about 15%. The germline V gene encodes CDR1 SGHRS and CDR2 YFSETQ. V gave up 4 bases and J gave up 4 bases; unmatched junction bases: 5. The CDR3 consists of 15 residues. The TCR sequence derives from a man between 35 and 55 years old who had recovered from COVID-19. V is TRBV5-1 and J is TRBJ2-7; 13 bases match TRBD2. The sequencing input was PBMCs or T cells enriched from blood (not recorded which). The CDR3 sequence is CASSPWTSGRYEQYF. The CDR3 nucleotides are TGCGCCAGCAGCCCGTGGACTAGCGGGAGATACGAGCAGTACTTC.